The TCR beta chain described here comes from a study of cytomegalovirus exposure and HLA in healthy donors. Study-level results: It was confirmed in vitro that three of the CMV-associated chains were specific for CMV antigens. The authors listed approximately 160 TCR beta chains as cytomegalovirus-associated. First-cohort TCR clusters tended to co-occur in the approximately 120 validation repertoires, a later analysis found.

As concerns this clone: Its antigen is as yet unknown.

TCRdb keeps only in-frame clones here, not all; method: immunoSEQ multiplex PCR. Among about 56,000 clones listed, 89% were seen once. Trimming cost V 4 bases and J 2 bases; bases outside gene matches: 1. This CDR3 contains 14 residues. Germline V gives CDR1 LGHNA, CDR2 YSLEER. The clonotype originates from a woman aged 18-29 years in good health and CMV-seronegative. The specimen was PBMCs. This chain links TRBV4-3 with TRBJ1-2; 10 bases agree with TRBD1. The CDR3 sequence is CASSPDRGNYGYTF. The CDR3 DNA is TGCGCCAGCAGCCCGGACAGGGGGAACTATGGCTACACCTTC.